The source of this TCR beta chain is a study of OX40 agonist ivuxolimab in advanced cancers. Only in-frame clones appear in the TCRdb table, and some are missing; sequencing was by immunoSEQ multiplex PCR. The sample holds nearly 85,000 clones, 86% seen once. This clone was counted once. The CDR3 length is 14 residues. The ends were cut back, 3 bases at V and 5 bases at J, with 14 bases in the middle. Germline CDR1 SGDLS, CDR2 YYNGEE. The rearrangement uses TRBV9 and TRBJ1-1; D gene unclear. This sequence was found in an adult with an advanced solid tumor such as melanoma, head and neck, liver or kidney cancer. The sample was CD4+ or CD8+ T cells sorted from blood, taken in a trial of the OX40 agonist ivuxolimab. The CDR3 protein is CASSGGYKETEAFF. CDR3 sequence (DNA): TGTGCCAGCAGCGGAGGTTACAAGGAGACTGAAGCTTTCTTT.